The 18 T cell receptor beta chains reported below all come from one sample, sequenced in a study of blood T cell repertoires in COVID-19 (dated by TCRdb to about 2020). To prepare the library, the immunoSEQ multiplex PCR assay was applied. Not all clones reach the TCRdb copy of this immuneACCESS table, which keeps in-frame sequences only. Checked studies attribute under half of the gap to unresolved V genes and leave the rest unexplained. Across this sample there are fewer than 350,000 clones, with about four fifths seen only once. 2.5% to 3.5% of the sample goes to the ten largest clones. Sequencing input: peripheral blood. All receptors come from a woman aged 55-69 years with active or convalescent COVID-19.

The chain recombines TRBV11-2 with TRBJ1-5; 7 bases are a match to TRBD1. Unmatched junction bases numbered 6, after V lost 0 bases and J lost 1 base. Germline CDR1 is SGHAT and CDR2 is FQNNGV. The CDR3 sequence is 17 residues long. CDR3: CASSLDRGQTSNQPQHF. CDR3 nucleotide sequence: TGTGCCAGCAGCTTAGATCGGGGACAGACAAGCAATCAGCCCCAGCATTTT.

This clone is a singleton in its sample. The rearrangement links TRBV6-6 to TRBJ1-3; TRBD1 matches at 7 bases. This CDR3 spans 15 amino acids. V gave up 5 bases and J gave up 4 bases; unmatched junction bases: 8. Looked up from germline, CDR1 is MNHNY and CDR2 is SVGAGI (reference sequence). CDR3 amino acids: CASSQTGLGGNTIYF. Here the CDR3 DNA reads TGTGCCAGCAGTCAGACAGGGCTAGGAGGAAACACCATATATTTT.

This CDR3 reads CASSRGSRSGNTIYF. CDR3 nucleotides: TGTGCCAGCAGCCGCGGGAGTCGCTCTGGAAACACCATATATTTT. This chain joins TRBV7-9 and TRBJ1-3; D not certain. Germline V gene data show CDR1 as SEHNR and CDR2 as FQNEAQ (reference sequence). V lost 5 bases, J lost 0 bases, and 11 bases lay in between. The CDR3 totals 15 residues.

The CDR3 coding sequence is TGTGCCAGTAGTATCCACCGGGACCCCGAGGGACATAGCAATCAGCCCCAGCATTTT. This translates into CASSIHRDPEGHSNQPQHF. The chain combines TRBV19 with TRBJ1-5; D perhaps matches TRBD1 (6 bases). Germline V gene lookup returns CDR1 LNHDA and CDR2 SQIVND (reference sequence). V was cut by 3 bases and J by 0 bases, with 21 bases left in between. This CDR3 has 19 amino acids.

The CDR3 sequence: CAWSVPGRRTEAFF. CDR3 bases: TGTGCCTGGAGTGTACCAGGGAGGAGAACTGAAGCTTTCTTT. The chain couples TRBV30 to TRBJ1-1; tentative D call: TRBD1 (5 bases). Per the germline V gene, CDR1 is GTSNPN and CDR2 is SVGIG (reference sequence). This CDR3 contains 14 residues. Trimming took off 0 bases at V and 5 bases at J, with 13 bases between the two ends.

This clone was seen only once. V is TRBV18 and J is TRBJ2-3; 8 bases map to TRBD1. Germline V CDR1 and CDR2: KGHSH, LQKENI. The CDR3 is 15 amino acids. V was pared by 3 bases and J by 0 bases, with 2 bases of the junction left unmatched. CDR3 nucleotides: TGTGCCAGCTCACCCCGGGACAGGAGCACAGATACGCAGTATTTT. Its translation is CASSPRDRSTDTQYF.

The CDR3 spells CASSRGQGRHSPLHF. The CDR3 region has the DNA TGTGCCAGCAGCCGTGGACAGGGAAGGCATTCACCCCTCCACTTT. V usage is TRBV7-2 and J usage is TRBJ1-6, with 8 positions matching TRBD1. There are 15 residues in the CDR3. With 5 bases clipped from V and 8 bases from J, the junction kept 8 bases outside the gene matches. CDR1 is SGHTA, CDR2 FQGNSA, per germline. Variable domain in full (rest from reference TRBV7-2 and TRBJ1-6): GAGVSQSPSNKVTEKGKDVELRCDPISGHTALYWYRQSLGQGLEFLIYFQGNSAPDKSGLPSDRFSAERTGGSVSTLTIQRTQQEDSAVYLCASSRGQGRHSPLHFGNGTRLTVT.

The chain joins TRBV6-1 to TRBJ1-2; D is uncertain. Germline CDR1 reads MNHNS; CDR2 reads SASEGT. There are 13 residues in the CDR3. V was clipped by 0 bases and J by 4 bases, with 6 bases between them. In DNA form, the CDR3 reads TGTGCCAGCAGTGAAGCCATCATCTATGGCTACACCTTC. This codes for CASSEAIIYGYTF.

The chain has TRBV19 and TRBJ2-7, with 7 bases aligning to TRBD1. The V gene end was trimmed by 3 bases and the J gene end by 2 bases; junction bases not matched to a gene: 13. The CDR3 contains 17 residues. From germline, CDR1 is LNHDA and CDR2 SQIVND (reference sequence). CDR3 DNA sequence: TGTGCCAGTAGTATGGGGCAAAGTCGGGACAGTACCTACGAGCAGTACTTC. Translated: CASSMGQSRDSTYEQYF.

The chain joins TRBV10-3 to TRBJ2-7; 8 nucleotides align to TRBD1. CDR1 and CDR2 (germline): ENHRY, SYGVKD. There are 14 residues in the CDR3. Losses at the gene ends were 4 bases for V and 2 bases for J; bases not matched to a gene: 4. This CDR3 reads CAISGGTGAYEQYF. The CDR3 coding sequence is TGTGCCATCAGTGGCGGGACAGGTGCCTACGAGCAGTACTTC.

The chain is built from TRBV2 and TRBJ2-4; TRBD1 aligns across 7 bases. Germline V CDR1 and CDR2: SNHLY, FYNNEI. The CDR3 contains 16 residues. V shed 1 base, J shed 0 bases, and the junction held 3 bases outside the gene matches. In DNA, the CDR3 is TGTGCCAGCAGTGAAGAGGGGGCGCTAGCCAAAAACATTCAGTACTTC. Translating gives CASSEEGALAKNIQYF.

This clone was seen once. The chain is built from TRBV14 and TRBJ2-7, with D unclear. In germline, CDR1 is SGHDN, CDR2 FVKESK. This CDR3 is built from 16 residues. The V and J ends lost 0 bases and 2 bases respectively, with 14 bases between them. This CDR3 is CASSQDVPFTTYEQYF. The CDR3 bases are TGTGCCAGCAGCCAAGATGTCCCATTTACTACCTACGAGCAGTACTTC.

The count of this clone is one. CDR3 nucleotide sequence: TGTGCCAGCAGCTGGGGCCAGGTAGCCAAAAACATTCAGTACTTC. It specifies CASSWGQVAKNIQYF. V usage is TRBV5-6 and J usage is TRBJ2-4; maybe TRBD1 (5 bases). Looked up from germline, CDR1 is SGHDT and CDR2 is YYEEEE. The CDR3 consists of 15 residues. Trimming took off 3 bases at V and 0 bases at J, with 10 bases between the two ends.

CDR3 protein: CASSLGGAGGDTQYF. The CDR3 bases are TGTGCCAGCAGTCTTGGTGGGGCAGGGGGGGATACGCAGTATTTT. The V gene is TRBV6-5, the J gene TRBJ2-3, with a tentative D call TRBD1 (7 bases). The V gene's germline CDR1 is MNHEY and CDR2 SVGAGI. Trimming cost V 5 bases and J 6 bases, with 18 bases left between them. CDR3 length equals 15 residues.

The chain uses TRBV19 and TRBJ2-3, with 7 positions matching TRBD2. The J segment lost 1 base and the V segment lost 4 bases, leaving 8 bases of the junction unmatched. CDR1 and CDR2 from the germline V gene are LNHDA and SQIVND (reference sequence). The CDR3 runs to 16 residues. The CDR3 sequence is CASSTGLGRGTDTQYF. The CDR3 DNA follows: TGTGCCAGTAGTACCGGCCTAGGGAGGGGCACAGATACGCAGTATTTT.

J is TRBJ1-4 and V is TRBV6-6, with D tentatively TRBD1 (6 bases). Germline V gene lookup returns CDR1 MNHNY and CDR2 SVGAGI (reference sequence). V lost 5 bases and J lost 8, with 27 bases in between. This CDR3 has 18 amino acids. CDR3 sequence: CASSHSPLKGGVLEKLFF. The CDR3 coding sequence is TGTGCCAGCAGTCATAGTCCTTTGAAAGGGGGGGTGTTGGAAAAACTGTTTTTT.

The rearrangement links TRBV3-1 (or the pseudogene TRBV3-2) to TRBJ2-7, with D possibly being TRBD1 (5 bases). Germline V gives CDR1 LGHDT, CDR2 YNNKEL (reference sequence). The CDR3 is made up of 12 amino acids. V lost 3 bases and J 5 bases, leaving 8 bases between the germline ends. The CDR3 is CASSQIGDEQYF. The CDR3 DNA sequence: TGTGCCAGCAGCCAGATAGGGGACGAGCAGTACTTC.

The V and J genes are TRBV5-1 and TRBJ1-1; 8 bases are shared with TRBD1. Germline CDR1 is SGHRS and CDR2 is YFSETQ. Germline trimming cut 4 bases from V and 3 bases from J; bases unmatched to any gene: 8. CDR3 size: 15 residues. The CDR3 DNA sequence: TGCGCCAGCAGCCCTCCGACAGGGGTCGACACTGAAGCTTTCTTT. It encodes CASSPPTGVDTEAFF.